This T cell receptor (beta chain) was found in a study of CD8 T cells in ankylosing spondylitis. Using its own MiXCR run on the 5' RACE reads, TCRdb lists one record per CDR3 protein. The repertoire includes 340,000 or so distinct CDR3 sequences, roughly 14% of them detected once, and 0.95% to 1.4% sits in the top ten. Germline V gene data show CDR1 as LGHDT and CDR2 as YNNKEL (reference sequence). The length of the CDR3 is 14 residues. With 2 bases removed from V and 4 bases from J, the gap between germline ends came to 11 bases. This clonotype was counted a few times. The TCR comes from a male donor with ankylosing spondylitis or in good health (not recorded which). The chain has TRBV3-1 and TRBJ1-1, with D unresolved. The source material was blood, either unsorted or a sorted T cell fraction (not recorded which). The CDR3 DNA sequence: TGTGCCAGCAGCCAAAGACAAGTTGGCACTGAAGCTTTCTTT. Translation gives CASSQRQVGTEAFF.